This TCR beta chain was identified in a study of blood T cell repertoires in COVID-19. Study context: Samples of COVID-19 (acute and convalescent) were obtained from the United States, Italy and Spain.

The CDR3 is 15 amino acids. In germline, CDR1 is ENHRY, CDR2 SYGVKD. Trimming removed 4 bases from V and 4 bases from J, with 16 bases in between. This clone was seen a single time. Seattle enrolled patients during active infection and tracked them longitudinally. Source study methods: Amplification from reference gene primers served as the basis for estimated nucleated cell counts. Sequencing was performed with immunoSEQ multiplex PCR; in TCRdb, only in-frame clones are kept and a portion is missing. The V and J calls and the clone size are those of that table, but D and trimming were determined from the DNA. The sample includes roughly 86,000 clones, approximately 86% seen only once; the top ten take less than 4%.

The sequenced sample consisted of peripheral blood. The receptor's source is a woman of 80 years or more with COVID-19, enrolled during active disease. The J gene is TRBJ2-5, the V gene TRBV10-3, with D perhaps TRBD2 (7 bases). The CDR3 region has the DNA TGTGCCATCAGTGGGCCTGGGGGGGCCGGAGAGACCCAGTACTTC. Its translation is CAISGPGGAGETQYF.